This TCR beta chain is drawn from a study of identical twins. Study outcomes and limitations: Shared out-of-frame alpha sequences (those common to twins) showed excess low generation probability.

For this clonotype: No antigen is known for it.

All of the donors were Caucasians in good health. Trimming pared 5 bases from V and 5 bases from J, leaving 7 bases between. The CDR3 runs 10 residues. Germline V gene sequence: CDR1 DFQATT, CDR2 SNEGSKA (reference sequence). Via MiXCR, TCRdb re-called the 5' RACE reads, giving one row per CDR3 protein. The profile shows 550,000 to 700,000 distinct CDR3 sequences, roughly 9.5% of them singletons. In addition, the sample was reused for a study of yellow fever vaccine responses in identical twins.

Sequenced sample: PBMCs. This clonotype originated in a young woman in good health. V is TRBV20-1 and J is TRBJ2-7; D uncertain. The CDR3 sequence is CSAESNEQYF. The DNA for the CDR3 is TGCAGTGCTGAAAGTAACGAGCAGTACTTC.